Here is one T cell receptor (beta chain) with its context. This clone's antigen is unknown. No base quality values were provided; no much bigger clone lies one nucleotide off. Patients with autoimmune disease history or receiving systemic immunosuppression were excluded from the trial. In every dose cohort, peripheral blood was drawn for TCR sequencing at baseline, cycle 4 day 1, and cycle 7 day 1. Samples came from an open-label, multicenter, first-in-human phase I dose-escalation trial of ivuxolimab. Adults with locally advanced or metastatic melanoma, renal cell carcinoma, hepatocellular carcinoma or head and neck squamous cell carcinoma were enrolled in the trial. Before TCR sequencing, CD4+ T cells and CD8+ T cells from peripheral blood were sorted into separate populations. The CDR3 holds 17 amino acids from the cysteine to the phenylalanine. Only the CDR3 region is kept as DNA, spanning 51 bases read in frame from base 1. From a lookup of the germline V gene, CDR1 and CDR2 are SGHRS and YFSETQ. V is shortened by 0 bases, J by 4 bases, and the region joining them spans 19 bases.

The sample originates from a study of OX40 agonist ivuxolimab in advanced cancers. Looking at the study overall: Ivuxolimab was an agonistic, fully human IgG2 monoclonal antibody directed against OX40 (CD134), a costimulatory receptor. The paper reports the monotherapy dose-escalation portion (N of about 50 patients) of the phase I ivuxolimab trial. The dose-escalation cohort was roughly 80% male with a mean age of 60 years, ranging from roughly 20 to 85. Partial responses occurred in three dose-escalation patients, of whom one had hepatocellular carcinoma and two had cutaneous melanoma. Patients were allowed to have had prior anti-PD-1, anti-PD-L1 or anti-CTLA-4 therapy, and approximately 40% of the dose-escalation patients had previously received checkpoint inhibitors. Peripheral TCRbeta sequencing was intended to test whether TCR sequence diversity was altered and clonal T-cell expansion was caused by ivuxolimab. Among the approximately 50 dose-escalation patients, roughly 20 had hepatocellular carcinoma, some 15 melanoma, 9 renal cell carcinoma and 9 head and neck cancer. Intravenous ivuxolimab was administered to patients every 2 weeks at six dose levels: 0.01, 0.1, 0.3, 1.5, 3 and 10 mg/kg.

Overall study outcomes, separate from this receptor: After ivuxolimab, more expanded clones were found on average in CD8+ T cells than in CD4+ T cells. Partial responders in the 0.1-3.0 mg/kg groups had among the lowest normalized peripheral clonal expansion, especially among CD8+ T cells. Low levels of normalized T-cell clonal expansion were also shown by some nonresponding patients. Which antigens the clonally expanded peripheral T cells were specific for was not determined. Clonal expansion of both CD4+ and CD8+ blood T cells was observed from baseline to week 6 at doses 0.1 to 3.0 mg/kg.

To sequence the TCRbeta CDR3 region, genomic DNA was isolated from the sorted cells. The immunoSEQ Assay was used for sequencing of TCRbeta CDR3 regions. In its TCRdb copy, this immuneACCESS table keeps in-frame sequences only and misses some clones. Where compared with another copy, unresolved V genes explain less than half of these, and the others have no known cause. The sample includes over 40,000 clones, with around 80% observed a single time. Jointly, the top ten make up just over 5% of the sample. This receptor chain uses TRBV5-1 and TRBJ2-5; a weak D assignment points to TRBD2 (7 bases agree). The source of this sequence is an adult with an advanced solid tumor such as melanoma, head and neck, liver or kidney cancer. The specimen was CD4+ or CD8+ T cells sorted from blood, collected in a trial of the OX40 agonist ivuxolimab. The nucleotides are TGCGCCAGCAGCTTGGATGGGGGCCGCCCGGGGGGAGAGACCCAGTACTTC. This sequence encodes CASSLDGGRPGGETQYF.